These 29 T cell receptor beta chains were sequenced from one sample in a study of T-cell reconstitution after alpha-beta-depleted transplantation in children. Preparation of the TCRbeta library was carried out with unique molecular identifiers. TCRdb re-analysed the PCR reads in MiXCR, keeping a single row per CDR3 protein. The sample includes fewer than 550,000 distinct CDR3 sequences, roughly 10% of them seen just once. The starting material was PBMCs, obtained before TCRalphabeta/CD19-depleted stem cell transplant. Receptors originate from a child between 2 and 9 years old with inherited bone marrow failure, due to receive a stem cell transplant.

This clonotype was seen repeatedly, ten times or more. This chain connects TRBV5-8 to TRBJ2-1; 10 nucleotides line up with TRBD2. The CDR3 is 15 residues long. V was pared by 5 bases and J by 5 bases, with 7 bases of the junction left unmatched. Germline CDR1 SGHTS, CDR2 YDEGEE. The CDR3 loop is CASSYLAGEDNEQFF. CDR3 DNA sequence: TGTGCCAGCAGTTATCTAGCGGGAGAGGACAATGAGCAGTTCTTC.

V usage is TRBV19 and J usage is TRBJ1-5, with D perhaps matching TRBD1 (6 bases). V lost 3 bases, J lost 3 bases, and 24 bases lay in between. This CDR3 contains 19 residues. Germline V gene sequence: CDR1 LNHDA, CDR2 SQIVND (reference sequence). This CDR3 reads CASSIFPKTLTGINQPQHF. The CDR3 DNA reads TGTGCCAGTAGTATTTTCCCCAAAACCCTCACAGGGATCAATCAGCCCCAGCATTTT. Looking up the rest from reference TRBV19 and TRBJ1-5 gives the full variable domain: DGGITQSPKYLFRKEGQNVTLSCEQNLNHDAMYWYRQDPGQGLRLIYYSQIVNDFQKGDIAEGYSVSREKKESFPLTVTSAQKNPTAFYLCASSIFPKTLTGINQPQHFGDGTRLSIL.

V gene TRBV12-3 or TRBV12-4 combines with J gene TRBJ2-3; 13 bases are a match to TRBD2. Germline trimming cut 6 bases from V and 4 bases from J; bases unmatched to any gene: 4. The CDR3 sequence is 15 residues long. CDR3 residues: CASRPLAGGSDTQYF. CDR3 coding DNA: TGTGCCAGCAGGCCACTAGCGGGAGGGTCAGATACGCAGTATTTT.

This clonotype was seen at least ten times. V gene TRBV4-1 combines with J gene TRBJ2-7; 10 bases line up with TRBD2. The trim removed 0 bases at V and 4 bases at J, leaving 9 bases unmatched. The CDR3 sequence is 17 residues long. In germline, CDR1 is MGHRA, CDR2 YSYEKL. CDR3 in amino acids: CASSQEGASGSGYEQYF. The CDR3 coding sequence is TGCGCCAGCAGCCAAGAAGGGGCTAGCGGGAGCGGGTACGAGCAGTACTTC.

This clonotype was seen ten or more times. This sequence joins TRBV4-3 and TRBJ1-1; D is unclear. Germline CDR1 reads LGHNA; CDR2 reads YSLEER. Trimming shortened V by 0 bases and J by 5 bases, and 10 bases separated the two germline ends. The CDR3 extends over 14 amino acids. CDR3 amino acids: CASSQDPGPTEAFF. The DNA for the CDR3 is TGCGCCAGCAGCCAAGATCCGGGCCCGACTGAAGCTTTCTTT.

Concerning this clonotype itself: Given a much more abundant clone one base away, this may be a read error. This rearrangement joins TRBV28 to TRBJ2-7, with TRBD2 identical over 11 bases. This CDR3 comprises 19 residues. The germline CDR1 and CDR2 sequences are MDHEN and SYDVKM. The CDR3, as DNA: TGTGCCTGCAGTTCCCCCGGACTAGCGGGCCCTCACCCAGCCTACGAGCAGTACTTC. It is translated as CACSSPGLAGPHPAYEQYF.

The table lists this clonotype with many counts. The chain has TRBV7-2 and TRBJ2-1; the D is unclear. With 2 bases removed from V and 1 base from J, the gap between germline ends came to 9 bases. CDR3 length: 15 residues. Germline V CDR1 and CDR2: SGHTA, FQGNSA. CDR3 bases: TGTGCCAGCAGCTTACAGCGTCCTTCCTACAATGAGCAGTTCTTC. Translation gives CASSLQRPSYNEQFF.

This clonotype was counted ten times or more. The rearrangement uses TRBV4-3 and TRBJ1-2; 8 positions agree with TRBD1. CDR3 length: 15 residues. Looked up from germline, CDR1 is LGHNA and CDR2 is YSLEER. The V and J ends lost 0 bases and 6 bases, in that order; junction bases with no gene match: 6. The CDR3 loop is CASSQDSGGWDGYTF. The CDR3 coding sequence is TGCGCCAGCAGCCAAGATTCAGGGGGCTGGGATGGCTACACCTTC.

Ten or more counts support this clonotype. V usage is TRBV20-1 and J usage is TRBJ2-3; D is unclear. This CDR3 spans 12 amino acids. The germline V gene has CDR1 DFQATT and CDR2 SNEGSKA (reference sequence). Trimming removed 5 bases from V and 2 bases from J, with 8 bases in between. The CDR3: CSAAKATDTQYF. Written as DNA, the CDR3 is TGCAGTGCTGCGAAAGCCACAGATACGCAGTATTTT.

This clonotype was detected ten times or more. The V call is TRBV7-9, the J call TRBJ2-1, with a weak D call TRBD1 (6 bases). Germline V lookup: CDR1 SEHNR, CDR2 FQNEAQ (reference sequence). The CDR3 has 15 residues. Trimming stripped 0 bases from V and 3 bases from J, with 9 bases between. CDR3 coding DNA: TGTGCCAGCAGCTTAGCGACAGGAGTCTACAATGAGCAGTTCTTC. Protein: CASSLATGVYNEQFF.

This clonotype was seen many times. This chain uses TRBV6-5 with TRBJ2-5; perhaps TRBD2 as D (5 bases). Germline V gene lookup returns CDR1 MNHEY and CDR2 SVGAGI. CDR3 size: 15 residues. The V and J ends lost 0 bases and 5 bases respectively, with 13 bases between them. CDR3 region: CASSYSEGLVETQYF. CDR3 nucleotides: TGTGCCAGCAGTTACTCTGAGGGTTTGGTTGAGACCCAGTACTTC.

This clonotype was observed many times. The V and J genes are TRBV20-1 and TRBJ2-7; D unresolved. Germline V gene data show CDR1 as DFQATT and CDR2 as SNEGSKA (reference sequence). The CDR3 contains 14 residues. Deletions cut 0 bases from V and 2 bases from J, with 11 bases between. As DNA, the CDR3 is TGCAGTGCTAGAGATCGGCAGACTCCCTACGAGCAGTACTTC. This codes for CSARDRQTPYEQYF.

This clonotype was counted many times. This rearrangement joins TRBV29-1 to TRBJ2-7, with D unclear. V was cut by 4 bases and J by 2 bases, with 15 bases left in between. Germline V gene lookup returns CDR1 SQVTM and CDR2 ANQGSEA. The CDR3 is 14 residues long. This CDR3 is CSVGSPLGTYEQYF. CDR3 in DNA: TGCAGCGTTGGGTCTCCTCTGGGTACCTACGAGCAGTACTTC.

This clonotype has ten or more counts. The chain combines TRBV5-1 with TRBJ2-3; D not resolved. CDR1 and CDR2 from the germline V gene are SGHRS and YFSETQ. The CDR3 loop spans 15 amino acids. V was trimmed by 0 bases and J by 4 bases, leaving 12 bases between them. The CDR3 is CASSLDRVVPDTQYF. The CDR3 DNA is TGCGCCAGCAGCTTGGATAGGGTGGTCCCAGATACGCAGTATTTT. The entire variable domain, with the rest obtained from reference TRBV5-1 and TRBJ2-3, is as follows: KAGVTQTPRYLIKTRGQQVTLSCSPISGHRSVSWYQQTPGQGLQFLFEYFSETQRNKGNFPGRFSGRQFSNSRSEMNVSTLELGDSALYLCASSLDRVVPDTQYFGPGTRLTVL.

This clonotype has ten or more counts. This sequence joins TRBV20-1 and TRBJ2-7; 9 bases map to TRBD2. The CDR3 runs to 14 residues. V shed 4 bases and J 6 bases; nucleotides not matched to a gene: 10. Germline lookup yields CDR1 DFQATT and CDR2 SNEGSKA (reference sequence). DNA of the CDR3: TGCAGTGCTATTAGGAGAAGCGGGAGGACCGAGCAGTACTTC. Protein product: CSAIRRSGRTEQYF.

This clonotype came up many times. The chain couples TRBV5-1 to TRBJ2-7; tentative D call: TRBD1 (6 bases). Germline assignment: CDR1 SGHRS and CDR2 YFSETQ. This CDR3 spans 14 amino acids. V gave up 5 bases and J gave up 6 bases, with 18 bases separating them. CDR3 residues: CASSWAAGAAEQYF. CDR3 nucleotide sequence: TGCGCCAGCAGTTGGGCCGCAGGGGCGGCCGAGCAGTACTTC.

This clonotype was counted ten times or more. The chain is built from TRBV7-9 and TRBJ2-1; D is possibly TRBD2 (6 bases). Germline V lookup: CDR1 SEHNR, CDR2 FQNEAQ (reference sequence). V dropped 3 bases and J dropped 7 bases, with 7 bases sitting between them. The CDR3 runs 12 residues. CDR3 sequence: CASSFGSNEQFF. The DNA of the CDR3 is TGTGCCAGCAGCTTCGGGAGTAATGAGCAGTTCTTC.

CDR3 DNA: TGCAGCCTCGTGGCATCGGGGACCCAGTACTTC. It is translated as CSLVASGTQYF. The chain employs TRBV29-1 and TRBJ2-5; no clear D. The CDR3 runs to 11 residues. The V end lost 8 bases, the J end lost 7 bases, and 14 bases lay between the germline ends. In germline, CDR1 is SQVTM, CDR2 ANQGSEA.

This clonotype came up many times. This chain joins TRBV7-2 and TRBJ2-7; no reliable D call. Germline assignment: CDR1 SGHTA and CDR2 FQGNSA. The ends were cut back, 5 bases at V and 3 bases at J, with 5 bases in the middle. CDR3 size: 11 residues. CDR3 sequence (DNA): TGTGCCAGCAGCGCGCGCTACGAGCAGTACTTC. Its translation: CASSARYEQYF.

This clonotype was seen repeatedly, ten times or more. V is TRBV27 and J is TRBJ2-3, with D maybe TRBD2 (7 bases). The CDR3 contains 16 residues. Germline V CDR1 and CDR2: MNHEY, SMNVEV (reference sequence). Trimming removed 0 bases at V and 5 bases at J, with 15 bases between. The CDR3 loop is CASSLSALRGGDTQYF. Here the CDR3 DNA reads TGTGCCAGCAGTTTATCAGCACTGAGGGGGGGAGATACGCAGTATTTT.

The chain recombines TRBV20-1 with TRBJ2-7, with 8 nucleotides matching TRBD2. The germline CDR1 and CDR2 sequences are DFQATT and SNEGSKA (reference sequence). V was pared by 6 bases and J by 6 bases, with 10 bases of the junction left unmatched. The CDR3 is made up of 13 amino acids. CDR3 coding DNA: TGCAGTGCGGGGCGGGAGGCCCCGAGCGAGCAGTACTTC. Protein sequence: CSAGREAPSEQYF.

The chain couples TRBV7-2 to TRBJ1-6; 10 nucleotides line up with TRBD1. The germline V gene has CDR1 SGHTA and CDR2 FQGNSA. V lost 5 bases, J lost 7 bases, and 8 bases stayed unmatched. The CDR3 extends over 16 amino acids. CDR3 bases: TGTGCCAGCAGCCTCCACCGGGACAGGGGCAATTCACCCCTCCACTTT. It translates to CASSLHRDRGNSPLHF.

In its sample, this clonotype was seen many times. The junction shows a germline mismatch at one end, possibly a read error. CDR3 sequence reads: CSIRGTGSYEQYF. CDR3 DNA sequence: TGTTCCATCAGGGGGACAGGCTCCTACGAGCAGTACTTC. The chain combines TRBV10-3 with TRBJ2-7; the match to TRBD1 covers 8 bases. Germline-derived CDR1 and CDR2 are ENHRY and SYGVKD. The CDR3 extends over 13 amino acids.

This clonotype was seen at least ten times. V and J are TRBV4-3 and TRBJ2-7; tentatively, D is TRBD2 (6 bases). With 3 bases removed from V and 5 bases from J, the gap between germline ends came to 20 bases. The CDR3 covers 16 residues. The germline V gene has CDR1 LGHNA and CDR2 YSLEER. The CDR3 here is CASSHTRWRGGNEQYF. Here the CDR3 DNA reads TGCGCCAGCAGCCACACCCGCTGGCGGGGAGGCAACGAGCAGTACTTC.

This clonotype was seen many times. The chain recombines TRBV20-1 with TRBJ2-7; D remains ambiguous. In germline, CDR1 is DFQATT, CDR2 SNEGSKA (reference sequence). Deletions cut 3 bases from V and 0 bases from J, with 6 bases between. This CDR3 has 12 amino acids. The CDR3 here is CSASLDSYEQYF. CDR3 bases: TGCAGTGCTAGCCTAGACTCCTACGAGCAGTACTTC.

The gene calls are TRBV4-3 and TRBJ2-3; no clear D gene. The CDR3 is 14 amino acids. The V and J ends lost 5 bases and 7 bases respectively, with 16 bases between them. CDR1 LGHNA and CDR2 YSLEER come from the germline V gene. The CDR3 region has the DNA TGCGCCAGCAGCGCCCGGGTCACCTTAAATACGCAGTATTTT. Protein: CASSARVTLNTQYF.

The chain couples TRBV20-1 to TRBJ2-1, with TRBD2 matching over 7 bases. There are 15 residues in the CDR3. Germline CDR1 and CDR2: DFQATT and SNEGSKA (reference sequence). V was pared by 0 bases and J by 2 bases, with 4 bases of the junction left unmatched. The CDR3 loop is CSARDLSGAYNEQFF. The DNA of the CDR3 is TGCAGTGCTAGAGATCTAAGCGGGGCCTACAATGAGCAGTTCTTC.

This sequence joins TRBV5-4 and TRBJ2-2; 8 bases are a match to TRBD2. Germline V gene lookup returns CDR1 SGHNT and CDR2 YYREEE (reference sequence). The CDR3 extends over 15 amino acids. J was trimmed by 5 bases and V by 6 bases; bases with no gene match: 9. The CDR3 sequence: CASKSQTSATGELFF. CDR3 nucleotide sequence: TGTGCCAGCAAATCCCAGACTAGCGCGACCGGGGAGCTGTTTTTT.

The count of this clonotype is one. A read error may be the cause here, since a much bigger clone is one base away. This rearrangement joins TRBV4-3 to TRBJ2-3; D is unclear. Judging by the DNA end, TRBJ1-5 fits better; the J call may be wrong. Germline lookup yields CDR1 LGHNA and CDR2 YSLEER. The CDR3 sequence is 17 residues long. The chain's CDR3 is CASSQDPTRLGTDTQHF. The DNA for the CDR3 is TGCGCCAGCAGCCAAGATCCCACTAGATTAGGCACAGATACGCAGCATTTT.